The source of this T cell receptor beta chain is a study of identical twins. CDR3 length: 13 residues. Between the trimmed V and J ends, which lost 1 base and 7 bases, there was a span of 11 bases. Looked up from germline, CDR1 is SEHNR and CDR2 is FQNEAQ (reference sequence). Each CDR3 protein is one row after TCRdb ran MiXCR on the 5' RACE reads. Of 500,000 or so distinct CDR3 sequences in the sample, roughly a fifth were seen once. This sample also belongs to another study, concerning T cells expressing NK-cell markers.

Sequenced material: CD4+ T cells sorted from blood. The rearrangement links TRBV7-9 to TRBJ2-7; unclear D gene. The sequence came from a woman under 30 in good health. The CDR3 loop is CASSLDQGREQYF. CDR3 DNA sequence: TGTGCCAGCAGCTTAGATCAAGGAAGGGAGCAGTACTTC.